A single sample is the source of the 3 T cell receptor beta chains below, sequenced in a study of blood T cell repertoires in COVID-19. Sequenced by immunoSEQ multiplex PCR; TCRdb stores in-frame clones only, minus some. The repertoire holds around 320,000 clones, with 85% as singletons. Sequences were obtained from peripheral blood. The receptors shown here come from a human donor in a cohort sampled during active COVID-19.

The chain is built from TRBV19 and TRBJ1-2; D might be TRBD1 (6 bases). Per germline, CDR1 LNHDA and CDR2 SQIVND (reference sequence). The CDR3 extends over 15 amino acids. Trimming stripped 3 bases from V and 6 bases from J, with 17 bases between. CDR3 sequence: CASSIEDRPVNGYTF. The CDR3 region has the DNA TGTGCCAGTAGTATTGAAGACAGGCCGGTAAATGGCTACACCTTC.

This chain links TRBV19 with TRBJ2-1; 8 bases are a match to TRBD2. The trim removed 1 base at V and 10 bases at J, leaving 9 bases unmatched. CDR1 is LNHDA, CDR2 SQIVND, per germline (reference sequence). The CDR3 runs to 15 residues. The CDR3 nucleotides read TGTGCCAGTAGTATAGCAGGACTAGCCGTTTCGGAGCAGTTCTTC. Protein: CASSIAGLAVSEQFF.

V gene TRBV5-6 combines with J gene TRBJ1-4, with 7 bases aligning to TRBD1. Germline lookup yields CDR1 SGHDT and CDR2 YYEEEE. Unmatched junction bases numbered 11, after V lost 0 bases and J lost 0 bases. The CDR3 contains 19 residues. CDR3 sequence reads: CASSLAHPDREATNEKLFF. The CDR3 DNA reads as TGTGCCAGCAGCTTGGCCCACCCCGACAGGGAGGCAACTAATGAAAAACTGTTTTTT.